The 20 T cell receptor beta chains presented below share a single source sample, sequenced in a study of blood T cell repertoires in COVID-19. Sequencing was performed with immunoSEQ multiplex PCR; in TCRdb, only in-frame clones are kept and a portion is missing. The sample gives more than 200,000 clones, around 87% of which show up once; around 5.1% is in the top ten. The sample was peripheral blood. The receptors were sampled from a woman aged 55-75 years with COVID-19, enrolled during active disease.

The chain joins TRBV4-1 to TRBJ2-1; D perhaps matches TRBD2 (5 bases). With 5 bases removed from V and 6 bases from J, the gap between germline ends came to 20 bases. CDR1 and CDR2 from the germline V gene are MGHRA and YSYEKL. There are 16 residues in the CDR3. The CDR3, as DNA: TGCGCCAGCAGCGTACCACTCGGAGGCAATTTCAATGAGCAGTTCTTC. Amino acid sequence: CASSVPLGGNFNEQFF.

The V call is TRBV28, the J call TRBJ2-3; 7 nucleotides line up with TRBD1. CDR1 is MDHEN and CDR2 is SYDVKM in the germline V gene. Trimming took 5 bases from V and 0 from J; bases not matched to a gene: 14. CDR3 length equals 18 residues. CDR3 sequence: CASSALGRGSSSTDTQYF. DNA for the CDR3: TGTGCCAGCAGTGCCCTGGGCAGGGGGTCCTCTAGCACAGATACGCAGTATTTT.

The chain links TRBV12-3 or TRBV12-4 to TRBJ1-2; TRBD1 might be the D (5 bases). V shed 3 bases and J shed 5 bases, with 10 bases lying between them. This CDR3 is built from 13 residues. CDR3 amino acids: CASSFGDLYGYTF. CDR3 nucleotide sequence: TGTGCCAGCAGTTTCGGGGACTTATATGGCTACACCTTC.

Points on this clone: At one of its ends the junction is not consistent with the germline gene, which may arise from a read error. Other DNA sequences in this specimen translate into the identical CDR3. CDR3 amino acids: CATSVSGSGYEQYF. In nucleotides, the CDR3 is TGTGCCACTAGTGTCAGCGGGAGCGGTTACGAGCAGTACTTC. V is TRBV24-1 and J is TRBJ2-7; 8 bases match TRBD2. Germline CDR1 reads KGHDR; CDR2 reads SFDVKD. CDR3 length equals 14 residues.

The CDR3 nucleotides read TGTGCCAGCACCCGGACAGGGTTTGGTCAGCCCCAGCATTTT. It specifies CASTRTGFGQPQHF. The chain joins TRBV28 to TRBJ1-5; TRBD1 agrees at 8 bases. J lost 6 bases, V lost 7 bases, and 8 bases had no gene match. Germline CDR1 MDHEN, CDR2 SYDVKM. This CDR3 comprises 14 residues. Combining the CDR3 with reference TRBV28 and TRBJ1-5 gives the whole variable domain DVKVTQSSRYLVKRTGEKVFLECVQDMDHENMFWYRQDPGLGLRLIYFSYDVKMKEKGDIPEGYSVSREKKERFSLILESASTNQTSMYLCASTRTGFGQPQHFGDGTRLSIL.

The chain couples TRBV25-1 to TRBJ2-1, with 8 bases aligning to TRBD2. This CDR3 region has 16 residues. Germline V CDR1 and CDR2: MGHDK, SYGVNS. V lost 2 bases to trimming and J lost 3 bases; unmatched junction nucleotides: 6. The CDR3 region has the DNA TGTGCCAGCAGTGAAATCGGCGGGAGGCACTACAATGAGCAGTTCTTC. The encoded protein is CASSEIGGRHYNEQFF.

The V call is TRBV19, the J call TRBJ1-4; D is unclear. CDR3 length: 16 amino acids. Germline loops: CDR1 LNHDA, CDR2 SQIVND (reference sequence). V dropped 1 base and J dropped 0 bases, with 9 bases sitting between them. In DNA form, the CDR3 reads TGTGCCAGTAGTATAGTAAGAAGCGCAACTAATGAAAAACTGTTTTTT. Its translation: CASSIVRSATNEKLFF. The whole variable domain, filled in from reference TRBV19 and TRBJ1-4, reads DGGITQSPKYLFRKEGQNVTLSCEQNLNHDAMYWYRQDPGQGLRLIYYSQIVNDFQKGDIAEGYSVSREKKESFPLTVTSAQKNPTAFYLCASSIVRSATNEKLFFGSGTQLSVL.

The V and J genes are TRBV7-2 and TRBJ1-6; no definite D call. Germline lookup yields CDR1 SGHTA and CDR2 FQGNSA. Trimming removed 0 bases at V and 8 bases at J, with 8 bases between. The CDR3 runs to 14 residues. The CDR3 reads CASSLARLDSPLHF. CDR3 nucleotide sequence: TGTGCCAGCAGCTTAGCCCGGTTGGATTCACCCCTCCACTTT. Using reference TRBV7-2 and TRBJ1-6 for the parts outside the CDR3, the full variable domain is GAGVSQSPSNKVTEKGKDVELRCDPISGHTALYWYRQSLGQGLEFLIYFQGNSAPDKSGLPSDRFSAERTGGSVSTLTIQRTQQEDSAVYLCASSLARLDSPLHFGNGTRLTVT.

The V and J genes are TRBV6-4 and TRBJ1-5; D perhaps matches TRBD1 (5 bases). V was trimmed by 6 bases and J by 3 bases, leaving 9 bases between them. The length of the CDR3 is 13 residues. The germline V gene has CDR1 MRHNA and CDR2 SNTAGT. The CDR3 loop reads CASSTGPNQPQHF. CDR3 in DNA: TGTGCCAGCAGCACAGGCCCCAATCAGCCCCAGCATTTT.

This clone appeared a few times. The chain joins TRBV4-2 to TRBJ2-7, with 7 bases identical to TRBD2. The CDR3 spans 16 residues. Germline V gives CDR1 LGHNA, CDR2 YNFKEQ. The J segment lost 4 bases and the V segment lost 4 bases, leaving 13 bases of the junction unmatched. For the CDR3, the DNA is TGTGCCAGCAGCCGCGGGACTAAAGGGCCCCCTTACGAGCAGTACTTC. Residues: CASSRGTKGPPYEQYF.

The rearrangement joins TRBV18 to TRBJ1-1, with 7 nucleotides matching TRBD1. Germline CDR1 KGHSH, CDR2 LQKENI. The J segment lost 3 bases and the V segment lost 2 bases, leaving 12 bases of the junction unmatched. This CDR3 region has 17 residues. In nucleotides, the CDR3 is TGTGCCAGCTCACCAAGAGGGGGCGCGGACAGGTACACTGAAGCTTTCTTT. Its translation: CASSPRGGADRYTEAFF. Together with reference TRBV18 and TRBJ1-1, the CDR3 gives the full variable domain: NAGVMQNPRHLVRRRGQEARLRCSPMKGHSHVYWYRQLPEEGLKFMVYLQKENIIDESGMPKERFSAEFPKEGPSILRIQQVVRGDSAAYFCASSPRGGADRYTEAFFGQGTRLTVV.

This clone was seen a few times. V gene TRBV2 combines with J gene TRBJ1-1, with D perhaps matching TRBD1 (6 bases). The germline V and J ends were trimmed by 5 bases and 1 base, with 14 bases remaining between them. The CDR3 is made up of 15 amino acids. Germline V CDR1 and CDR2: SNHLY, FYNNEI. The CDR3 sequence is CASSSTGRSNTEAFF. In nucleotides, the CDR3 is TGTGCCAGCAGTAGTACAGGGCGATCGAACACTGAAGCTTTCTTT.

The CDR3 sequence: CASSFSYNEQFF. The CDR3 DNA is TGTGCCAGTTCCTTTTCCTACAATGAGCAGTTCTTC. The rearrangement links TRBV19 to TRBJ2-1; D unclear. The CDR3 is 12 amino acids. Germline V gene data show CDR1 as LNHDA and CDR2 as SQIVND (reference sequence). V shed 8 bases and J shed 1 base, with 6 bases lying between them.

CDR3 sequence (DNA): TGTGCCAGCAGCTTAGATTCGGGGGGTCACATGAACACTGAAGCTTTCTTT. This codes for CASSLDSGGHMNTEAFF. The chain links TRBV7-9 to TRBJ1-1, with a weak D call TRBD1 (5 bases). The CDR3 is made up of 17 amino acids. V lost 1 base, J lost 0 bases, and 15 bases lay in between. Germline V gene sequence: CDR1 SEHNR, CDR2 FQNEAQ (reference sequence). The whole variable domain, remainder taken from reference TRBV7-9 and TRBJ1-1, is DTGVSQNPRHKITKRGQNVTFRCDPISEHNRLYWYRQTLGQGPEFLTYFQNEAQLEKSRLLSDRFSAERPKGSFSTLEIQRTEQGDSAMYLCASSLDSGGHMNTEAFFGQGTRLTVV.

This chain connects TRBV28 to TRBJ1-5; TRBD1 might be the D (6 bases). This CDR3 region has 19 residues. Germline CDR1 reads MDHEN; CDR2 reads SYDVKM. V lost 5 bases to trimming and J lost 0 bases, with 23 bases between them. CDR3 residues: CASSPPPGHPKYSNQPQHF. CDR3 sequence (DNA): TGTGCCAGCAGTCCCCCGCCGGGACACCCCAAATATAGCAATCAGCCCCAGCATTTT. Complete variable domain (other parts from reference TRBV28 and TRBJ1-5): DVKVTQSSRYLVKRTGEKVFLECVQDMDHENMFWYRQDPGLGLRLIYFSYDVKMKEKGDIPEGYSVSREKKERFSLILESASTNQTSMYLCASSPPPGHPKYSNQPQHFGDGTRLSIL.

Here the CDR3 DNA reads TGTGCCAGCAGCTTACTAGCGGGTTCTCATACGCAGTATTTT. Amino acid sequence: CASSLLAGSHTQYF. The chain is built from TRBV7-2 and TRBJ2-3; 8 nucleotides align to TRBD2. In germline, CDR1 is SGHTA, CDR2 FQGNSA. There are 14 residues in the CDR3. V shed 2 bases, J shed 7 bases, and the junction held 5 bases outside the gene matches.

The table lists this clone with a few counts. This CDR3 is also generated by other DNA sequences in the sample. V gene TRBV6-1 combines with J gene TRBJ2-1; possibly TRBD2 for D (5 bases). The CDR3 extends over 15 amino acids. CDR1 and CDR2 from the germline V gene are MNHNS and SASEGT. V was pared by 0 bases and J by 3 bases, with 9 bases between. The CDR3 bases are TGTGCCAGCAGTGAAGCCGCGGGCAGCTACAATGAGCAGTTCTTC. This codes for CASSEAAGSYNEQFF.

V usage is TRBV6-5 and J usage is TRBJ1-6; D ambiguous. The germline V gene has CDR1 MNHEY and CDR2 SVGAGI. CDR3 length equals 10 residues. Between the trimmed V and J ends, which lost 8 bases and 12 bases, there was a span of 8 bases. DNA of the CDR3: TGTGCCAGCCCCCTTCGACCCCTCCACTTT. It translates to CASPLRPLHF.

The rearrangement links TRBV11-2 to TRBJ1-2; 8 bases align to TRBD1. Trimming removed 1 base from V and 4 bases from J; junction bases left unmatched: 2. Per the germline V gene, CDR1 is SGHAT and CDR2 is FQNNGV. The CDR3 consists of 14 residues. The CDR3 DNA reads TGTGCCAGCAGCTTAGGGACAGGGCCCTATGGCTACACCTTC. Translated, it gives CASSLGTGPYGYTF.

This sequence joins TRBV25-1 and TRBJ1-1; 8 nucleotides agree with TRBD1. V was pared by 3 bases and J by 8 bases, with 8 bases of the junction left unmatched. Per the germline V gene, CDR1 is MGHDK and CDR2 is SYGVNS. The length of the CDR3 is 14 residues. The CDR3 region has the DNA TGTGCCAGCAGTGATCCCCTGGACAGGGCCGAAGCTTTCTTT. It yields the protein CASSDPLDRAEAFF. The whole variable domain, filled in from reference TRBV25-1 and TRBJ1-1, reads EADIYQTPRYLVIGTGKKITLECSQTMGHDKMYWYQQDPGMELHLIHYSYGVNSTEKGDLSSESTVSRIRTEHFPLTLESARPSHTSQYLCASSDPLDRAEAFFGQGTRLTVV.